This is a list of T cell receptor beta chains from one sample in a study of blood T cell repertoires in COVID-19. Data came from immunoSEQ multiplex PCR; TCRdb stores just in-frame clones and leaves some out. The table lists roughly 200,000 clones, around 86% of them singletons, with 3% to 4% in the top ten. Material for sequencing was PBMCs or T cells enriched from blood (not recorded which). These receptors were obtained from a woman aged 40 to 50 with acute COVID-19. The CDR3 runs from the conserved cysteine through the conserved F or W. A D gene is named only where the DNA matches it firmly. Only part of the rows carry a size: once, few, many, or a class if the clone is expanded.

V gene: TRBV11-2; D gene: TRBD1; J gene: TRBJ1-2; clone size: NA; CDR3 protein: CASSFGTANGYTF; CDR3 DNA: TGTGCCAGCAGCTTTGGGACAGCTAATGGCTACACCTTC
V gene: TRBV28; D gene: NA; J gene: TRBJ1-4; clone size: NA; CDR3 protein: CASSLGRGYNEKLFF; CDR3 DNA: TGTGCCAGCAGTTTAGGGCGGGGGTATAATGAAAAACTGTTTTTT
V gene: TRBV5-1; D gene: NA; J gene: TRBJ1-5; clone size: NA; CDR3 protein: CASSPTGDGRQPQHF; CDR3 DNA: TGCGCCAGCAGCCCAACGGGGGACGGGAGGCAGCCCCAGCATTTT
V gene: TRBV28; D gene: TRBD1; J gene: TRBJ1-5; clone size: NA; CDR3 protein: CATQMGTGGNQPQHF; CDR3 DNA: TGTGCCACCCAGATGGGCACAGGGGGCAATCAGCCCCAGCATTTT
V gene: TRBV5-6; D gene: NA; J gene: TRBJ2-1; clone size: NA; CDR3 protein: CASSPGGNEQFF; CDR3 DNA: TGTGCCAGCAGCCCAGGCGGGAATGAGCAGTTCTTC
V gene: TRBV11-3; D gene: TRBD1; J gene: TRBJ2-6; clone size: NA; CDR3 protein: CASSLEPRGQLPSGANVLTF; CDR3 DNA: TGTGCCAGCAGCTTAGAGCCTAGGGGACAGCTTCCATCTGGGGCCAACGTCCTGACTTTC
V gene: TRBV7-9; D gene: TRBD1; J gene: TRBJ2-3; clone size: NA; CDR3 protein: CASSSGQGATDTQYF; CDR3 DNA: TGTGCCAGCAGCTCCGGACAGGGCGCCACAGATACGCAGTATTTT
V gene: TRBV29-1; D gene: TRBD2; J gene: TRBJ2-3; clone size: NA; CDR3 protein: CSSSSGRGTDTQYF; CDR3 DNA: TGCAGCTCTAGTAGCGGGAGGGGCACAGATACGCAGTATTTT
V gene: TRBV27; D gene: TRBD1; J gene: TRBJ2-2; clone size: NA; CDR3 protein: CASSSGGGQGRSFF; CDR3 DNA: TGTGCCAGCAGTTCCGGTGGGGGACAGGGGCGCTCGTTTTTT
V gene: TRBV11-2; D gene: TRBD1; J gene: TRBJ1-2; clone size: few; CDR3 protein: CASSLPDRDGYTF; CDR3 DNA: TGTGCCAGCAGCTTGCCTGACAGGGATGGCTACACCTTC
V gene: TRBV27; D gene: NA; J gene: TRBJ1-2; clone size: NA; CDR3 protein: CASSLVAGDYGYTF; CDR3 DNA: TGTGCCAGCAGTTTAGTCGCAGGGGACTATGGCTACACCTTC
V gene: TRBV28; D gene: TRBD2; J gene: TRBJ2-1; clone size: NA; CDR3 protein: CASSLLAGAQNGEQFF; CDR3 DNA: TGTGCCAGCAGTTTATTGGCGGGAGCTCAAAACGGTGAGCAGTTCTTC
V gene: TRBV7-8; D gene: NA; J gene: TRBJ2-5; clone size: NA; CDR3 protein: CASSLGSAGRETQYF; CDR3 DNA: TGTGCCAGCAGCTTAGGATCGGCAGGGCGGGAGACCCAGTACTTC
V gene: TRBV14; D gene: TRBD1; J gene: TRBJ2-7; clone size: NA; CDR3 protein: CASSQGTGGFNEQYF; CDR3 DNA: TGTGCCAGCAGCCAAGGGACAGGGGGCTTCAACGAGCAGTACTTC
V gene: TRBV7-9; D gene: NA; J gene: TRBJ1-1; clone size: NA; CDR3 protein: CASSSVMDRATEAFF; CDR3 DNA: TGTGCCAGCAGCTCGGTCATGGACAGAGCTACTGAAGCTTTCTTT
V gene: TRBV7-3; D gene: NA; J gene: TRBJ2-1; clone size: NA; CDR3 protein: CASSFYVEGEQFF; CDR3 DNA: TGTGCCAGCAGCTTTTATGTGGAGGGTGAGCAGTTCTTC
V gene: TRBV2; D gene: NA; J gene: TRBJ2-1; clone size: NA; CDR3 protein: CASSPFYNEQFF; CDR3 DNA: TGTGCCAGCAGTCCCTTCTACAATGAGCAGTTCTTC